The clone carrying this T cell receptor (beta chain) was counted ten times or more. This entry comes from a study of early T cells in non-severe SARS-CoV-2 infection. TCRdb processed the 5' RACE reads anew with MiXCR; each CDR3 protein has one entry. The sample holds 90,000 to 100,000 distinct CDR3 sequences, approximately 13% seen once. The CDR3 runs to 12 residues. V lost 1 base, J lost 10 bases, and 9 bases lay in between. Germline V CDR1 and CDR2: SEHNR, FQNEAQ (reference sequence). Sequenced input: whole blood. This TCR was sampled from an adult who was a healthcare worker with PCR-confirmed SARS-CoV-2 infection or an uninfected control (not recorded which). The chain is built from TRBV7-9 and TRBJ2-3, with D perhaps TRBD2 (6 bases). The CDR3 reads CASSLGGTAQYF. The DNA for the CDR3 is TGTGCCAGCAGCTTAGGTGGGACTGCGCAGTATTTT.